The sequence of this T cell receptor beta chain was determined in a study of breast tumors, draining lymph nodes, adjacent tissues. General study points: Tumor repertoires ranked between lymph nodes and nontumor tissue in diversity, with V and J gene preferences. Tumor T cell lymph node origin was a supported hypothesis, not proven. Luminal-like breast cancer showed significantly greater tumor-nontumor repertoire similarity than basal-like breast cancer did.

Axillary draining lymph nodes of breast cancer patients supplied the node samples. The V gene's germline CDR1 is DFQATT and CDR2 SNEGSKA (reference sequence). V lost 5 bases and J lost 6; bases outside the gene matches: 17. The CDR3 extends over 16 amino acids. TCRdb fed the multiplex PCR reads into MiXCR, producing one record per CDR3 protein. The sample carries under 150,000 distinct CDR3 sequences, about 20% recorded once. This clonotype was picked up many times. The antigen is unknown. J is TRBJ2-7 and V is TRBV20-1; TRBD1 matches 9 bases. This TCR derives from a female donor with breast cancer. Some clones in this sample may be carry-over from other donors' samples. The source material was axillary lymph node tissue. The CDR3 DNA reads TGCAGTGCTCGGGGACAGGGAGTCTGGGGATCCCCCGAGCAGTACTTC. Its translation is CSARGQGVWGSPEQYF.